This T cell receptor (beta chain) was obtained from a study of blood T cell repertoires in COVID-19. Study-wide context: PBMCs, B-cell-depleted T cells, or T cells provided the cDNA or gDNA that made up the material.

The CDR3 has 16 amino acids. Trimming took 4 bases from V and 0 from J, leaving 13 bases between them. Methods used by the authors: Using reference gene primer amplification, nucleated cell counts were estimated. Libraries were prepared by immunoSEQ multiplex PCR; TCRdb keeps only in-frame clonotypes and omits some of them. That table is the source of V, J and clone size, and D and trimming were worked out from the DNA. The data contain around 460,000 clones, around 90% of them singletons. The TCR sequence derives from a man younger than 35 with COVID-19, enrolled during active disease. Sequenced input: peripheral blood. This chain connects TRBV23-1 to TRBJ2-1; D gene ambiguous. TRBV23-1 is an open reading frame, and its role is uncertain. The CDR3 sequence: CASSRSGFPSYNEQFF. The CDR3 region has the DNA TGCGCCAGCAGTCGCTCAGGATTTCCCTCCTACAATGAGCAGTTCTTC.